This T cell receptor beta chain was recovered during a study of blood T cell repertoires in COVID-19. The CDR3 contains 13 residues. The V gene end was trimmed by 2 bases and the J gene end by 5 bases; junction bases not matched to a gene: 3. CDR1 and CDR2 (germline): SGHDT, YYEEEE. Generated by immunoSEQ multiplex PCR, the TCRdb table keeps only in-frame clones and is missing some. The data hold about 410,000 clones, with around 89% observed a single time. The origin of this receptor is a woman aged 40 to 50 with COVID-19, enrolled during active disease. This chain links TRBV5-6 with TRBJ2-7; 8 positions match TRBD1. The sample was peripheral blood. CDR3 residues: CASSFQGADEQYF. The DNA for the CDR3 is TGTGCCAGCAGCTTTCAGGGGGCTGACGAGCAGTACTTC.